This T cell receptor beta chain originates from a study of response to subunit inactivated influenza vaccine. V shed 1 base and J shed 0 bases, with 9 bases lying between them. In germline, CDR1 is SGHAT, CDR2 FQDESV (reference sequence). This CDR3 contains 15 residues. Findings of the study overall: Authors suggested each seasonal flu vaccination may recruit only limited numbers of new T cells.

This clonotype was seen a few times. The antigen remains undetermined. Via MiXCR, TCRdb re-called the RT-PCR reads, giving one row per CDR3 protein. Of 700,000 to 900,000 distinct CDR3 sequences listed, about 20% are singletons. Sequencing used PBMCs from blood, obtained about 5 days after vaccination. J is TRBJ2-5 and V is TRBV11-1; D unclear. The clonotype originates from a man between 45 and 60 years old who received an inactivated influenza vaccine. The CDR3 nucleotides read TGTGCCAGCAGCTTAGAGGGCGGACACCAAGAGACCCAGTACTTC. Its translation is CASSLEGGHQETQYF.